Listed below are T cell receptor beta chains from one sample, sequenced in a study of lymphopenia after photon versus proton radiotherapy. Profiling relied on immunoSEQ multiplex PCR, and the TCRdb table lists in-frame clones only, not all of them. The table lists more than 15,000 clones, approximately 84% of them singletons. Here the sequenced sample was peripheral blood, taken from a patient treated with proton-based radiotherapy. The receptors stem from a man aged 65 to 79 with pancreatic cancer. The CDR3 runs from the conserved cysteine through the conserved F or W. A D gene is named only where the DNA matches it firmly. A clone size is listed for some rows: how often the clone was seen (once, few, many), or a class if it is expanded.

v_gene: TRBV18; j_gene: TRBJ2-7; len: 16; d_gene: NA; abundance: NA; CDR3aa: CASSSSDSPLYYEQYF; CDR3nt: TGTGCCAGCTCTTCCTCGGACTCTCCCTTATACTACGAGCAGTACTTC
v_gene: TRBV6-5; j_gene: TRBJ1-4; len: 13; d_gene: NA; abundance: NA; CDR3aa: CASRSATNEKLFF; CDR3nt: TGTGCCAGCAGGTCTGCGACTAATGAAAAACTGTTTTTT
v_gene: TRBV30; j_gene: TRBJ2-7; len: 14; d_gene: TRBD1; abundance: NA; CDR3aa: CAWSVGQAPYEQYF; CDR3nt: TGTGCCTGGAGTGTAGGACAGGCTCCCTACGAGCAGTACTTC
v_gene: TRBV5-1; j_gene: TRBJ2-2; len: 17; d_gene: TRBD1; abundance: NA; CDR3aa: CASSLEPYRGDTGELFF; CDR3nt: TGCGCCAGCAGCTTGGAGCCCTACAGGGGCGACACCGGGGAGCTGTTTTTT
v_gene: TRBV2; j_gene: TRBJ1-2; len: 12; d_gene: TRBD1; abundance: NA; CDR3aa: CASRDRGYGYTF; CDR3nt: TGTGCCAGTAGGGACAGGGGGTACGGCTACACCTTC
v_gene: TRBV30; j_gene: TRBJ2-3; len: 14; d_gene: NA; abundance: NA; CDR3aa: CAWSVGGQADTQYF; CDR3nt: TGTGCCTGGAGTGTAGGGGGGCAGGCAGATACGCAGTATTTT
v_gene: TRBV5-4; j_gene: TRBJ2-1; len: 16; d_gene: NA; abundance: NA; CDR3aa: CASSLDPQSSYNEQFF; CDR3nt: TGTGCCAGCAGCTTGGACCCTCAAAGCTCCTACAATGAGCAGTTCTTC
v_gene: TRBV9; j_gene: TRBJ1-1; len: 15; d_gene: NA; abundance: NA; CDR3aa: CASSVGPGYSTEAFF; CDR3nt: TGTGCCAGCAGCGTAGGGCCAGGATATAGCACTGAAGCTTTCTTT
v_gene: TRBV10-1; j_gene: TRBJ1-1; len: 14; d_gene: TRBD1; abundance: NA; CDR3aa: CASSEGGTDNEAFF; CDR3nt: TGCGCCAGCAGTGAGGGTGGGACAGACAATGAAGCTTTCTTT
v_gene: TRBV7-2; j_gene: TRBJ1-1; len: 15; d_gene: TRBD1; abundance: NA; CDR3aa: CASSRSTGGDTEAFF; CDR3nt: TGTGCCAGCAGCAGATCGACAGGGGGGGACACTGAAGCTTTCTTT
v_gene: TRBV5-5; j_gene: TRBJ2-1; len: 15; d_gene: TRBD2; abundance: NA; CDR3aa: CASSSLAGKGGEQFF; CDR3nt: TGTGCCAGCAGCTCCCTAGCGGGAAAGGGGGGTGAGCAGTTCTTC
v_gene: TRBV19; j_gene: TRBJ2-7; len: 13; d_gene: NA; abundance: NA; CDR3aa: CASRSRGTYEQYF; CDR3nt: TGTGCCAGTAGGTCCAGGGGTACCTACGAGCAGTACTTC
v_gene: TRBV25-1; j_gene: TRBJ2-7; len: 14; d_gene: TRBD2; abundance: NA; CDR3aa: CASRSSGSSYEQYF; CDR3nt: TGTGCCAGCAGGTCTAGCGGGAGCTCCTACGAGCAGTACTTC
v_gene: TRBV5-1; j_gene: TRBJ2-1; len: 13; d_gene: TRBD1; abundance: NA; CDR3aa: CASVRDSYNEQFF; CDR3nt: TGCGCCAGCGTCCGGGACAGTTACAATGAGCAGTTCTTC
v_gene: TRBV6-1; j_gene: TRBJ1-1; len: 13; d_gene: NA; abundance: NA; CDR3aa: CASEPRGDTEAFF; CDR3nt: TGTGCCAGCGAGCCCCGGGGGGACACTGAAGCTTTCTTT
v_gene: TRBV6-1; j_gene: TRBJ1-2; len: 15; d_gene: NA; abundance: NA; CDR3aa: CASSVRSRVHDGYTF; CDR3nt: TGTGCCAGCAGTGTCAGGTCAAGGGTTCATGATGGCTACACCTTC
v_gene: TRBV2; j_gene: TRBJ2-1; len: 16; d_gene: TRBD2; abundance: NA; CDR3aa: CASSEIVGGAGDEQFF; CDR3nt: TGTGCCAGCAGTGAAATAGTCGGGGGGGCCGGGGATGAGCAGTTCTTC
v_gene: TRBV11-3; j_gene: TRBJ2-7; len: 15; d_gene: TRBD2; abundance: NA; CDR3aa: CASSSGTSGAYEQYF; CDR3nt: TGTGCCAGCAGCTCCGGGACTAGCGGAGCCTACGAGCAGTACTTC
v_gene: TRBV5-1; j_gene: TRBJ2-7; len: 13; d_gene: NA; abundance: NA; CDR3aa: CASSSRQAYEQYF; CDR3nt: TGCGCCAGCAGCTCCAGACAGGCCTACGAGCAGTACTTC
v_gene: TRBV25-1; j_gene: TRBJ1-5; len: 14; d_gene: NA; abundance: NA; CDR3aa: CASSESGRNQPQHF; CDR3nt: TGTGCCAGCAGTGAATCTGGGCGAAATCAGCCCCAGCATTTT
v_gene: TRBV27; j_gene: TRBJ2-3; len: 16; d_gene: TRBD2; abundance: NA; CDR3aa: CASSSQSGRVRDTQYF; CDR3nt: TGTGCCAGCAGTTCTCAAAGCGGGAGGGTAAGAGATACGCAGTATTTT
v_gene: TRBV2; j_gene: TRBJ1-2; len: 14; d_gene: NA; abundance: once; CDR3aa: CASSEEGVGYGYTF; CDR3nt: TGTGCCAGCAGTGAGGAGGGAGTAGGCTATGGCTACACCTTC
v_gene: TRBV9; j_gene: TRBJ2-7; len: 14; d_gene: TRBD1; abundance: NA; CDR3aa: CASSARTGAYEQYF; CDR3nt: TGTGCCAGCAGCGCCCGGACAGGAGCCTACGAGCAGTACTTC
v_gene: TRBV4-2; j_gene: TRBJ2-2; len: 18; d_gene: NA; abundance: NA; CDR3aa: CASSDATLGGVDTGELFF; CDR3nt: TGTGCCAGCAGTGATGCTACACTAGGAGGCGTCGACACCGGGGAGCTGTTTTTT
v_gene: TRBV7-8; j_gene: TRBJ2-3; len: 15; d_gene: TRBD2; abundance: NA; CDR3aa: CASSPGRGDVDTQYF; CDR3nt: TGTGCCAGCAGTCCCGGGAGGGGGGACGTTGATACGCAGTATTTT
v_gene: TRBV30; j_gene: TRBJ1-3; len: 13; d_gene: NA; abundance: NA; CDR3aa: CASTGISGNTIYF; CDR3nt: TGTGCCTCCACAGGGATCTCTGGAAACACCATATATTTT
v_gene: TRBV5-4; j_gene: TRBJ1-2; len: 15; d_gene: TRBD1; abundance: NA; CDR3aa: CASSPSTGQTYGYTF; CDR3nt: TGTGCCAGCAGCCCGTCGACAGGGCAGACCTATGGCTACACCTTC
v_gene: TRBV10-3; j_gene: TRBJ2-3; len: 14; d_gene: NA; abundance: NA; CDR3aa: CAISELEPTDTQYF; CDR3nt: TGTGCCATCAGTGAACTAGAACCCACAGATACGCAGTATTTT